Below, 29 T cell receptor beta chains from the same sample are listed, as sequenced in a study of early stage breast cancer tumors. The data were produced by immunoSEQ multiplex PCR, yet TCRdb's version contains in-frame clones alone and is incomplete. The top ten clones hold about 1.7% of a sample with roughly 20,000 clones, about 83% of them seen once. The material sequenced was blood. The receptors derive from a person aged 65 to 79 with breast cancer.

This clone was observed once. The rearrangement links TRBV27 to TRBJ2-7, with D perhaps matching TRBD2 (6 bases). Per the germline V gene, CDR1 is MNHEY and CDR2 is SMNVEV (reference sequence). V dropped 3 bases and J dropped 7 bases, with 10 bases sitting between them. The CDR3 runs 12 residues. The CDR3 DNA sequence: TGTGCCAGCAGTTTCCTTGGGGGGGAGCAGTACTTC. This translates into CASSFLGGEQYF.

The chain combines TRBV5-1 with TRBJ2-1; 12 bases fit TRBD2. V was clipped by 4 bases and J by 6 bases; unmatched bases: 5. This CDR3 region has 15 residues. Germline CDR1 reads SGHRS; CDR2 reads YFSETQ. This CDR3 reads CASSLTSGGTNEQFF. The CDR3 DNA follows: TGCGCCAGCAGCCTCACTAGCGGGGGGACCAATGAGCAGTTCTTC.

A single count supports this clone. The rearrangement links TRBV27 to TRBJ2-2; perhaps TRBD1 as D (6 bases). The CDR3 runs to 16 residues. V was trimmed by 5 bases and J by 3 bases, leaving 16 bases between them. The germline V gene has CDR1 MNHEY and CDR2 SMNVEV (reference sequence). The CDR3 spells CASSALGGADTGELFF. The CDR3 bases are TGTGCCAGCAGTGCCCTAGGGGGTGCCGACACCGGGGAGCTGTTTTTT.

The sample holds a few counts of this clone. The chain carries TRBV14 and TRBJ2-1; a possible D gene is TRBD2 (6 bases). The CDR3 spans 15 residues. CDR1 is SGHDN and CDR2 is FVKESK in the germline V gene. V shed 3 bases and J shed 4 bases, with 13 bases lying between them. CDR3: CASSHFSSVYNEQFF. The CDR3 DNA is TGTGCCAGCAGCCACTTTTCTAGCGTGTACAATGAGCAGTTCTTC.

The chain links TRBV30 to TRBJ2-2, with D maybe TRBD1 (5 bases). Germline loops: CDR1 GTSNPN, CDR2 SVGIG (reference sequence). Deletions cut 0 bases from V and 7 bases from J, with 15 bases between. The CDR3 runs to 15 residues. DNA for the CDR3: TGTGCCTGGAGTGTAAGGGGCCCTGGGGTCGGGGAGCTGTTTTTT. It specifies CAWSVRGPGVGELFF.

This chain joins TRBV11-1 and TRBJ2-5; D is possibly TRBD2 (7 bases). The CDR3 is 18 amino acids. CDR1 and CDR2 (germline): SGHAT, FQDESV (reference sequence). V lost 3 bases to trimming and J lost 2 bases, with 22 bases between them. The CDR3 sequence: CASSFGAGAGAIQETQYF. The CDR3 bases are TGTGCCAGCAGCTTCGGTGCCGGGGCGGGGGCGATACAAGAGACCCAGTACTTC. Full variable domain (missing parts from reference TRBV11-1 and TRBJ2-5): EAEVAQSPRYKITEKSQAVAFWCDPISGHATLYWYRQILGQGPELLVQFQDESVVDDSQLPKDRFSAERLKGVDSTLKIQPAELGDSAMYLCASSFGAGAGAIQETQYFGPGTRLLVL.

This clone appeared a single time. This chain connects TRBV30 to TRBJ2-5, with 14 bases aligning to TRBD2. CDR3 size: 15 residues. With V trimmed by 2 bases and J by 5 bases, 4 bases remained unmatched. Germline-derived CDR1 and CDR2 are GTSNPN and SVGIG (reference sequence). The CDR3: CAWSKGLAGEETQYF. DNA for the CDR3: TGTGCCTGGAGTAAGGGACTAGCGGGGGAGGAGACCCAGTACTTC.

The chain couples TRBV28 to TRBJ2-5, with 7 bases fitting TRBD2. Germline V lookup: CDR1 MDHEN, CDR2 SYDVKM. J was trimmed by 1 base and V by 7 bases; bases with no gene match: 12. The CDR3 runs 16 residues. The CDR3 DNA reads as TGTGCCAGCACCCTCCTTGGGGGGGGGAGCCAAGAGACCCAGTACTTC. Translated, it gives CASTLLGGGSQETQYF.

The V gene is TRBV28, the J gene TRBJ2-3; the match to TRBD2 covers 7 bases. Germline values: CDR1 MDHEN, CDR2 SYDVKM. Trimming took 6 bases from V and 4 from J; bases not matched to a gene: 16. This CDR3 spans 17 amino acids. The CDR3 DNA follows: TGTGCCAGCAGGAGCCCCGTGCTAGCGGTGGCCTCAGATACGCAGTATTTT. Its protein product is CASRSPVLAVASDTQYF.

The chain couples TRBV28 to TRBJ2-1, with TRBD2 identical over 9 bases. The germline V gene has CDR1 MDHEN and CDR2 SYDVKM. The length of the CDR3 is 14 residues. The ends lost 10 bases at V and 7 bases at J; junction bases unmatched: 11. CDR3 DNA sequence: TGTGCCACGTTAGGGCTAGCGGGGAGGAATGAGCAGTTCTTC. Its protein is CATLGLAGRNEQFF.

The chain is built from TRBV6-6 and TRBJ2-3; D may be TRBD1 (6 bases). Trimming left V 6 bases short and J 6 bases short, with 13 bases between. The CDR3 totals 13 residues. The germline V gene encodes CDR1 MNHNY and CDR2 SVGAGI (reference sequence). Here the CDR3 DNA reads TGTGCCAGCAGCAACGTGGGGGCCGATACGCAGTATTTT. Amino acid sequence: CASSNVGADTQYF.

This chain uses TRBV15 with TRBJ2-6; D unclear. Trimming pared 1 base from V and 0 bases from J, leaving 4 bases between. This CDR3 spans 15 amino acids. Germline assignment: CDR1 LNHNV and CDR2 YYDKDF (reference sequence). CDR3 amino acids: CATSRAGSGANVLTF. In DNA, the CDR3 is TGTGCCACCAGCAGAGCCGGCTCTGGGGCCAACGTCCTGACTTTC.

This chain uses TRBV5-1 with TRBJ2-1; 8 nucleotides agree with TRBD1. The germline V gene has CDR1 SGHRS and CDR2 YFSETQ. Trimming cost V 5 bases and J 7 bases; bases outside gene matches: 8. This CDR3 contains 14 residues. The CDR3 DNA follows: TGCGCCAGCAGGCCAGGGGGCAGTTCTAATGAGCAGTTCTTC. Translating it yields CASRPGGSSNEQFF.

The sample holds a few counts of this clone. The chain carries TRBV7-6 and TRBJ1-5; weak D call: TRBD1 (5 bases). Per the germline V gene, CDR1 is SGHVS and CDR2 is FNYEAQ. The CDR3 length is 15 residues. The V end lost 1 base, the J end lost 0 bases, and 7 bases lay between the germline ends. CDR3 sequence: CASSLGQYSNQPQHF. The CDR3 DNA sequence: TGTGCCAGCAGCTTAGGACAGTATAGCAATCAGCCCCAGCATTTT.

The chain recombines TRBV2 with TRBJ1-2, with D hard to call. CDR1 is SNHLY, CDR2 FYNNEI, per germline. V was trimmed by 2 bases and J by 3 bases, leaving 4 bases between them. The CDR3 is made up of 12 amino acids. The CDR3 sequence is CASSELDYGYTF. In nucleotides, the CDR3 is TGTGCCAGCAGTGAACTCGACTATGGCTACACCTTC.

This CDR3 reads CASSPGFSYEQYF. The CDR3, as DNA: TGTGCCAGCAGCCCAGGGTTCTCCTACGAGCAGTACTTC. The J gene is TRBJ2-5, the V gene TRBV7-9, with D tentatively TRBD1 (5 bases). TRBJ2-7 matches the DNA end more closely, so the J call is doubtful. Germline-derived CDR1 and CDR2 are SEHNR and FQNEAQ (reference sequence). The CDR3 is 13 residues long.

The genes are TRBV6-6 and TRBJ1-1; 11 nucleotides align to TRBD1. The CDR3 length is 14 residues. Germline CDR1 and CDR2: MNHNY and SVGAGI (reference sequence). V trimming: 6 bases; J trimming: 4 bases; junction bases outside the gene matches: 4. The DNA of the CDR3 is TGTGCCAGCAGATGGGACAGGGGGGGCACTGAAGCTTTCTTT. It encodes CASRWDRGGTEAFF.

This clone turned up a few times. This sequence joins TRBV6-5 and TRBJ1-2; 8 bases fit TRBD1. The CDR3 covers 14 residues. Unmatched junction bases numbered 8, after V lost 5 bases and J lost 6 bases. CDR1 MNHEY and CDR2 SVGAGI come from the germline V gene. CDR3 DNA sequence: TGTGCCAGCAGTGGACAGGGAACGTCGGATGGCTACACCTTC. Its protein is CASSGQGTSDGYTF.

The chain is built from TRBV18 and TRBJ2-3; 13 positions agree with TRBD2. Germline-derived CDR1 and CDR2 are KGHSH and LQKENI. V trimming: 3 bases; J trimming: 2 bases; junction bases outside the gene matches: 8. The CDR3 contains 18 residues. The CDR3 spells CASSPLGLAGALTDTQYF. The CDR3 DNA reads TGTGCCAGCTCACCTCTAGGACTAGCGGGGGCCCTCACAGATACGCAGTATTTT.

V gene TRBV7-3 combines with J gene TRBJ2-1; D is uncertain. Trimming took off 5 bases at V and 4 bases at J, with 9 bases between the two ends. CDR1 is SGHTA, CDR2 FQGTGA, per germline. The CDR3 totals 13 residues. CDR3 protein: CASSLGNYNEQFF. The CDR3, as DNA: TGTGCCAGCAGCCTAGGAAATTACAATGAGCAGTTCTTC.

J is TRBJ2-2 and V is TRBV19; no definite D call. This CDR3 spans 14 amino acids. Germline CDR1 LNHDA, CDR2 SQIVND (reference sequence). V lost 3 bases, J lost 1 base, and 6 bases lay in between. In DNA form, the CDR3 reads TGTGCCAGTAGTATCGTGAGGAACACCGGGGAGCTGTTTTTT. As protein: CASSIVRNTGELFF.

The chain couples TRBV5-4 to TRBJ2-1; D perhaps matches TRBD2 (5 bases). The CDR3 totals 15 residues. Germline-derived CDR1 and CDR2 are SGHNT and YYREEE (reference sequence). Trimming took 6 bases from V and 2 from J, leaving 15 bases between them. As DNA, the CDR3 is TGTGCCAGCACCCTCGGACCGGGAACCTACAATGAGCAGTTCTTC. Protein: CASTLGPGTYNEQFF.

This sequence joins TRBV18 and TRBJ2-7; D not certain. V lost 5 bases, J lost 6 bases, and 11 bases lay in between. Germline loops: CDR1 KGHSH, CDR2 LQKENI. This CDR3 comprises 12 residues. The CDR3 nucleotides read TGTGCCAGCTCAGGCAGGCTCACCGAGCAGTACTTC. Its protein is CASSGRLTEQYF.

The CDR3 is CASSLGRGPDTQYF. CDR3 DNA: TGCGCCAGCAGCTTGGGGCGGGGGCCAGATACGCAGTATTTT. The rearrangement uses TRBV5-1 and TRBJ2-3, with D tentatively TRBD2 (7 bases). Trimming shortened V by 0 bases and J by 4 bases, and 9 bases separated the two germline ends. Germline CDR1 SGHRS, CDR2 YFSETQ. This CDR3 is 14 amino acids long.

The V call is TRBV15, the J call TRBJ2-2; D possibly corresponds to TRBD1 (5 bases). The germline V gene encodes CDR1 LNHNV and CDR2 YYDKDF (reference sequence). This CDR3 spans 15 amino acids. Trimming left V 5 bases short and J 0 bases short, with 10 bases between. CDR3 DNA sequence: TGTGCCACCAGCCTTCAAGGGGCGAACACCGGGGAGCTGTTTTTT. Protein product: CATSLQGANTGELFF.

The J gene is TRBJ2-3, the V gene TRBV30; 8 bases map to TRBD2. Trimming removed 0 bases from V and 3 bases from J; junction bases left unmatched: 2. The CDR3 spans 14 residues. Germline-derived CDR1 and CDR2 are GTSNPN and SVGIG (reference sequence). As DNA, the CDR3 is TGTGCCTGGAGTGTAGCGGGGGCAACAGATACGCAGTATTTT. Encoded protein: CAWSVAGATDTQYF. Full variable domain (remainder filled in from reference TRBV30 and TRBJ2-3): SQTIHQWPATLVQPVGSPLSLECTVEGTSNPNLYWYRQAAGRGLQLLFYSVGIGQISSEVPQNLSASRPQDRQFILSSKKLLLSDSGFYLCAWSVAGATDTQYFGPGTRLTVL.

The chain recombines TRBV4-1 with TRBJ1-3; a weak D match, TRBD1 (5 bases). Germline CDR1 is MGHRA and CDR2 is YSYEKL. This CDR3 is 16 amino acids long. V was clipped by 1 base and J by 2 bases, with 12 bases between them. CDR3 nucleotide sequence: TGCGCCAGCAGCCAAGCTTCAGGGAAACCTGGAAACACCATATATTTT. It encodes CASSQASGKPGNTIYF.

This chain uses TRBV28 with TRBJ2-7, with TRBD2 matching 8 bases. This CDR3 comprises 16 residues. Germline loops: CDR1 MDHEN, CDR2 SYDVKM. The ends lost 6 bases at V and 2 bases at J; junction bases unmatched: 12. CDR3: CASSPTTAGATYEQYF. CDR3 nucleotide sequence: TGTGCCAGCAGCCCTACAACAGCGGGGGCCACCTACGAGCAGTACTTC.

CDR3 residues: CSAREGQPQHF. For the CDR3, the DNA is TGCAGTGCTAGGGAGGGCCAGCCCCAGCATTTT. This rearrangement joins TRBV20-1 to TRBJ1-5; D is undetermined. This CDR3 region has 11 residues. CDR1 is DFQATT and CDR2 is SNEGSKA in the germline V gene (reference sequence). The V and J ends lost 3 bases and 7 bases respectively, with 7 bases between them.